These 27 T cell receptor beta chains came from one sample sequenced in a study of cytotoxic CD8 clonotypes in ibrutinib-treated CLL. The table came from immunoSEQ multiplex PCR; TCRdb's copy has only in-frame clones and leaves some out. The table records more than 200,000 clones, 70% of them present only once. The sequencing here drew on PBMCs, taken after 24 months of ibrutinib treatment. The receptors were sampled from a human donor with chronic lymphocytic leukemia.

The sample holds a few counts of this clone. This sequence joins TRBV27 and TRBJ2-2; the D gene is possibly TRBD2 (6 bases). Germline CDR1 reads MNHEY; CDR2 reads SMNVEV (reference sequence). Trimming cost V 6 bases and J 6 bases, with 14 bases left between them. The CDR3 consists of 14 residues. The CDR3 here is CASREGPLAGELFF. Here the CDR3 DNA reads TGTGCCAGCAGGGAGGGACCTCTAGCCGGGGAGCTGTTTTTT.

The rearrangement uses TRBV7-9 and TRBJ2-7; TRBD2 agrees at 12 bases. Germline CDR1 SEHNR, CDR2 FQNEAQ (reference sequence). The CDR3 loop spans 16 amino acids. Trimming at V came to 1 base and at J to 6 bases, leaving 7 bases not matched to a gene. The CDR3 DNA reads as TGTGCCAGCAGCTTAGGACTAGCGGGAGTAGGTAGCGAGCAGTACTTC. Its translation: CASSLGLAGVGSEQYF.

The V and J genes are TRBV6-5 and TRBJ2-7, with 7 bases aligning to TRBD1. Germline V gene sequence: CDR1 MNHEY, CDR2 SVGAGI. The CDR3 is made up of 13 amino acids. V shed 5 bases, J shed 2 bases, and the junction held 3 bases outside the gene matches. CDR3 in amino acids: CASSETGTYEQYF. The CDR3 DNA reads as TGTGCCAGCAGTGAGACAGGGACCTACGAGCAGTACTTC.

The chain is built from TRBV29-1 and TRBJ1-2; no firm D call. The CDR3 is 13 residues long. Germline CDR1 and CDR2: SQVTM and ANQGSEA. V lost 4 bases to trimming and J lost 2 bases, with 11 bases between them. The CDR3 sequence is CSVVSALNYGYTF. The CDR3 DNA reads TGCAGCGTTGTATCCGCTCTAAACTATGGCTACACCTTC.

This chain connects TRBV30 to TRBJ1-1; the D gene is possibly TRBD1 (5 bases). Deletions cut 5 bases from V and 7 bases from J, with 11 bases between. Per the germline V gene, CDR1 is GTSNPN and CDR2 is SVGIG (reference sequence). CDR3 length equals 11 residues. CDR3 region: CAWGREIEAFF. The DNA of the CDR3 is TGTGCCTGGGGCAGGGAAATTGAAGCTTTCTTT.

V is TRBV30 and J is TRBJ2-3, with 13 bases fitting TRBD2. The germline CDR1 and CDR2 sequences are GTSNPN and SVGIG (reference sequence). With V trimmed by 6 bases and J by 3 bases, 6 bases remained unmatched. There are 15 residues in the CDR3. The CDR3 DNA is TGTGCCTGCCGACTAGCGGGAGGATGGACAGATACGCAGTATTTT. Amino acid sequence: CACRLAGGWTDTQYF. Based on the CDR3 plus reference TRBV30 and TRBJ2-3, the full variable domain is SQTIHQWPATLVQPVGSPLSLECTVEGTSNPNLYWYRQAAGRGLQLLFYSVGIGQISSEVPQNLSASRPQDRQFILSSKKLLLSDSGFYLCACRLAGGWTDTQYFGPGTRLTVL.

The chain is built from TRBV5-1 and TRBJ2-5; 10 bases are a match to TRBD2. V lost 4 bases to trimming and J lost 5 bases; unmatched junction nucleotides: 14. Germline V lookup: CDR1 SGHRS, CDR2 YFSETQ. The CDR3 has 17 residues. The CDR3 is CASSLRKREGRRETQYF. The CDR3 nucleotides read TGCGCCAGCAGCCTCCGGAAGCGGGAGGGCCGGCGGGAGACCCAGTACTTC.

The chain recombines TRBV20-1 with TRBJ2-7; D gene unclear. Trimming pared 3 bases from V and 0 bases from J, leaving 3 bases between. Germline CDR1 reads DFQATT; CDR2 reads SNEGSKA (reference sequence). The CDR3 contains 11 residues. CDR3 protein: CSASSSYEQYF. The CDR3 DNA reads as TGCAGTGCTAGTAGCTCCTACGAGCAGTACTTC.

The chain joins TRBV27 to TRBJ2-1, with D uncertain. The CDR3 spans 15 residues. The germline V gene encodes CDR1 MNHEY and CDR2 SMNVEV (reference sequence). V was trimmed by 6 bases and J by 6 bases, leaving 18 bases between them. CDR3 sequence: CASSPSLGLGNEQFF. The CDR3 nucleotides are TGTGCCAGCAGCCCTTCTCTGGGCCTGGGCAATGAGCAGTTCTTC.

The V gene is TRBV6-6, the J gene TRBJ2-3; TRBD1 aligns across 9 bases. V dropped 0 bases and J dropped 6; count of bases not matched to a gene: 7. CDR3 length: 16 amino acids. CDR1 and CDR2 (germline): MNHNY, SVGAGI (reference sequence). CDR3 bases: TGTGCCAGCAGTTACTCCCGGGACAGGGTTGCCGATACGCAGTATTTT. This sequence encodes CASSYSRDRVADTQYF.

The chain has TRBV5-1 and TRBJ1-2; unclear D gene. Germline assignment: CDR1 SGHRS and CDR2 YFSETQ. The CDR3 covers 13 residues. V dropped 1 base and J dropped 2 bases, with 6 bases sitting between them. The CDR3 reads CASSLKDNYGYTF. The CDR3 region has the DNA TGCGCCAGCAGCTTGAAAGACAACTATGGCTACACCTTC.

This clone has a single count. The chain has TRBV20-1 and TRBJ2-5, with no clear D. The CDR3 contains 11 residues. With 0 bases removed from V and 4 bases from J, the gap between germline ends came to 3 bases. Germline lookup yields CDR1 DFQATT and CDR2 SNEGSKA (reference sequence). The CDR3 loop reads CSARDPETQYF. The CDR3 DNA is TGCAGTGCTAGAGATCCAGAGACCCAGTACTTC.

This clone was detected a few times. The V call is TRBV6-1, the J call TRBJ2-2, with D possibly matching TRBD2 (6 bases). V was clipped by 4 bases and J by 4 bases, with 13 bases between them. CDR1 MNHNS and CDR2 SASEGT come from the germline V gene. The CDR3 covers 15 residues. The CDR3 DNA reads TGTGCCAGCAGTGTGGAGGGGAGAGGCACCGGGGAGCTGTTTTTT. Amino acids: CASSVEGRGTGELFF.

V usage is TRBV4-3 and J usage is TRBJ2-3, with no clear D. V dropped 4 bases and J dropped 4 bases, with 15 bases sitting between them. CDR1 and CDR2 (germline): LGHNA, YSLEER. The CDR3 runs 15 residues. Written as DNA, the CDR3 is TGCGCCAGCAGCCGGCAGTTCTTGGGCTCAGATACGCAGTATTTT. Its translation: CASSRQFLGSDTQYF.

This rearrangement joins TRBV5-6 to TRBJ1-2; maybe TRBD1 (6 bases). Germline CDR1 is SGHDT and CDR2 is YYEEEE. This CDR3 region has 14 residues. The V and J ends lost 1 base and 4 bases respectively, with 11 bases between them. CDR3 in DNA: TGTGCCAGCAGCTTGCCAGGGACATCCTATGGCTACACCTTC. Residues: CASSLPGTSYGYTF.

The sample holds a few counts of this clone. This rearrangement joins TRBV18 to TRBJ2-5; D is uncertain. Germline assignment: CDR1 KGHSH and CDR2 LQKENI. Trimming removed 4 bases from V and 5 bases from J, with 17 bases in between. This CDR3 is 15 amino acids long. The CDR3 protein is CASSQAPGTSETQYF. The CDR3 DNA reads TGTGCCAGCTCACAAGCCCCCGGTACCTCTGAGACCCAGTACTTC.

This chain joins TRBV19 and TRBJ2-7, with D possibly TRBD2 on 5 matching bases. The germline V gene encodes CDR1 LNHDA and CDR2 SQIVND (reference sequence). This CDR3 is built from 12 residues. The V and J ends lost 6 bases and 6 bases respectively, with 12 bases between them. The CDR3 here is CASSRGHSEQYF. The CDR3 nucleotides are TGTGCCAGTAGCCGAGGGCATTCCGAGCAGTACTTC.

The chain carries TRBV28 and TRBJ2-7, with D possibly being TRBD1 or TRBD2 (5 bases each). The CDR3 runs 15 residues. Germline V gives CDR1 MDHEN, CDR2 SYDVKM. V was clipped by 5 bases and J by 4 bases, with 18 bases between them. The CDR3 protein is CASSRGDLDRYEQYF. The CDR3 coding sequence is TGTGCCAGCAGTCGAGGGGATCTCGATCGGTACGAGCAGTACTTC.

The gene calls are TRBV19 and TRBJ2-3; TRBD2 aligns across 7 bases. With V trimmed by 3 bases and J by 2 bases, 5 bases remained unmatched. In germline, CDR1 is LNHDA, CDR2 SQIVND (reference sequence). This CDR3 contains 15 residues. The CDR3 DNA sequence: TGTGCCAGTAGTATTGCGGGAGTTGTCACAGATACGCAGTATTTT. Residues: CASSIAGVVTDTQYF.

This chain uses TRBV2 with TRBJ2-5; no clear D gene. The length of the CDR3 is 12 residues. The V and J ends lost 10 bases and 4 bases respectively, with 13 bases between them. Germline CDR1 SNHLY, CDR2 FYNNEI. The CDR3 bases are TGTGCCAACTCTATTAGGGTAGAGACCCAGTACTTC. The encoded protein is CANSIRVETQYF.

This clone was seen a few times. V is TRBV9 and J is TRBJ2-5; D uncertain. Per the germline V gene, CDR1 is SGDLS and CDR2 is YYNGEE. This CDR3 is 14 amino acids long. With 5 bases removed from V and 4 bases from J, the gap between germline ends came to 15 bases. The CDR3 protein is CASSPPLQGETQYF. CDR3 nucleotide sequence: TGTGCCAGCAGTCCGCCACTCCAAGGAGAGACCCAGTACTTC. Variable domain in full (rest from reference TRBV9 and TRBJ2-5): DSGVTQTPKHLITATGQRVTLRCSPRSGDLSVYWYQQSLDQGLQFLIQYYNGEERAKGNILERFSAQQFPDLHSELNLSSLELGDSALYFCASSPPLQGETQYFGPGTRLLVL.

V gene TRBV4-1 combines with J gene TRBJ1-5; D might be TRBD1 (5 bases). Trimming shortened V by 0 bases and J by 3 bases, and 12 bases separated the two germline ends. The germline gives CDR1 MGHRA, CDR2 YSYEKL. The CDR3 runs to 16 residues. The CDR3 loop is CASSQDSGALNQPQHF. In DNA, the CDR3 is TGCGCCAGCAGCCAAGACTCCGGGGCACTCAATCAGCCCCAGCATTTT.

The chain couples TRBV5-1 to TRBJ2-7; TRBD2 aligns across 13 bases. V shed 5 bases and J 6 bases; nucleotides not matched to a gene: 11. The CDR3 contains 16 residues. CDR1 and CDR2 (germline): SGHRS, YFSETQ. CDR3 in DNA: TGCGCCAGCAGGGGGGTAGGACTAGCGGGAGCTAGCGAGCAGTACTTC. It translates to CASRGVGLAGASEQYF. Supplemented by reference TRBV5-1 and TRBJ2-7, the full variable domain reads KAGVTQTPRYLIKTRGQQVTLSCSPISGHRSVSWYQQTPGQGLQFLFEYFSETQRNKGNFPGRFSGRQFSNSRSEMNVSTLELGDSALYLCASRGVGLAGASEQYFGPGTRLTVT.

The V gene is TRBV5-1, the J gene TRBJ2-1, with a possible D match to TRBD2 (6 bases). The V and J ends lost 7 bases and 0 bases respectively, with 17 bases between them. Germline CDR1 and CDR2: SGHRS and YFSETQ. This CDR3 is built from 16 residues. CDR3 sequence (DNA): TGCGCCAGCCCAAGGGGACTCCCGATCTCCTACAATGAGCAGTTCTTC. Translating gives CASPRGLPISYNEQFF.

The V call is TRBV5-1, the J call TRBJ1-3; D remains unclear. V lost 0 bases and J 4 bases, leaving 14 bases between the germline ends. The CDR3 length is 16 residues. CDR1 SGHRS and CDR2 YFSETQ come from the germline V gene. CDR3 amino acids: CASSLEEYMSGNTIYF. The CDR3, as DNA: TGCGCCAGCAGCTTGGAAGAGTACATGTCGGGAAACACCATATATTTT. The full variable domain, its missing parts supplied by reference TRBV5-1 and TRBJ1-3, is KAGVTQTPRYLIKTRGQQVTLSCSPISGHRSVSWYQQTPGQGLQFLFEYFSETQRNKGNFPGRFSGRQFSNSRSEMNVSTLELGDSALYLCASSLEEYMSGNTIYFGEGSWLTVV.

The rearrangement links TRBV7-9 to TRBJ2-7, with D perhaps TRBD1 (6 bases). This CDR3 comprises 13 residues. Germline V gene data show CDR1 as SEHNR and CDR2 as FQNEAQ (reference sequence). Trimming cost V 8 bases and J 4 bases, with 15 bases left between them. The CDR3 region is CASGGPGQYEQYF. The DNA of the CDR3 is TGTGCCAGCGGGGGCCCTGGTCAGTACGAGCAGTACTTC.

Only a few counts were recorded for this clone. The same CDR3 arises from other DNA sequences in this sample as well. The chain joins TRBV10-2 to TRBJ2-7; D remains ambiguous. Germline CDR1 reads WSHSY; CDR2 reads SAAADI. The CDR3 is made up of 12 amino acids. Trimming cost V 1 base and J 7 bases, with 8 bases left between them. This chain's CDR3 is CASSEFRQEQYF. Written as DNA, the CDR3 is TGCGCCAGCAGTGAGTTTCGGCAGGAGCAGTACTTC.